This passage covers 2 T cell receptor beta chains from one sample sequenced in a study of cytomegalovirus exposure and HLA in healthy donors. Researchers ran the PCR with 60 Vbeta and 13 Jbeta primers. Sequencing was performed with immunoSEQ multiplex PCR; in TCRdb, only in-frame clones are kept and a portion is missing. The table lists over 130,000 clones, approximately 84% of them singletons, with approximately 1.5% in the top ten. Sequenced material: PBMCs. Receptors originate from a man aged 25-45 years in good health and CMV-seropositive.

The chain is built from TRBV2 and TRBJ1-6; tentative D call: TRBD1 (5 bases). Trimming removed 10 bases at V and 5 bases at J, with 18 bases between. The CDR3 runs to 15 residues. Germline CDR1 is SNHLY and CDR2 is FYNNEI. CDR3 sequence (DNA): TGTGCCATCCGAATCCCGGACAACCATAATTCACCCCTCCACTTT. Its protein product is CAIRIPDNHNSPLHF.

The chain uses TRBV7-3 and TRBJ1-2; the D gene is possibly TRBD1 (5 bases). The CDR3 has 14 amino acids. V lost 5 bases, J lost 4 bases, and 14 bases lay in between. Germline V lookup: CDR1 SGHTA, CDR2 FQGTGA. CDR3 in DNA: TGTGCCAGCAGCCCCGGGACTCGGGGCTATGGCTACACCTTC. Translated, it gives CASSPGTRGYGYTF.